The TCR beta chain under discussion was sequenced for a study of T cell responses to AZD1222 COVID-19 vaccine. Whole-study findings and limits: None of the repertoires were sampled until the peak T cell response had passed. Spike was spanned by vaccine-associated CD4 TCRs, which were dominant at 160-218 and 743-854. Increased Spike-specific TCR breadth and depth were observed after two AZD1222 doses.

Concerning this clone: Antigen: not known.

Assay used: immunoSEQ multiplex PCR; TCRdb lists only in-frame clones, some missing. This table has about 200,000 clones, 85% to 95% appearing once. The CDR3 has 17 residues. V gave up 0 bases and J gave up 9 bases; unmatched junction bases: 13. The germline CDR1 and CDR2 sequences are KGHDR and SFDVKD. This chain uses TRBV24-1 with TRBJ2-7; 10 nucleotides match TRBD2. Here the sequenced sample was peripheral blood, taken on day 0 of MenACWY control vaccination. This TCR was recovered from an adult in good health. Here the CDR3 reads CATSDLRKLAGNFVQYF. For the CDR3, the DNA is TGTGCCACCAGTGATTTGCGAAAACTAGCGGGGAATTTTGTGCAGTACTTC.